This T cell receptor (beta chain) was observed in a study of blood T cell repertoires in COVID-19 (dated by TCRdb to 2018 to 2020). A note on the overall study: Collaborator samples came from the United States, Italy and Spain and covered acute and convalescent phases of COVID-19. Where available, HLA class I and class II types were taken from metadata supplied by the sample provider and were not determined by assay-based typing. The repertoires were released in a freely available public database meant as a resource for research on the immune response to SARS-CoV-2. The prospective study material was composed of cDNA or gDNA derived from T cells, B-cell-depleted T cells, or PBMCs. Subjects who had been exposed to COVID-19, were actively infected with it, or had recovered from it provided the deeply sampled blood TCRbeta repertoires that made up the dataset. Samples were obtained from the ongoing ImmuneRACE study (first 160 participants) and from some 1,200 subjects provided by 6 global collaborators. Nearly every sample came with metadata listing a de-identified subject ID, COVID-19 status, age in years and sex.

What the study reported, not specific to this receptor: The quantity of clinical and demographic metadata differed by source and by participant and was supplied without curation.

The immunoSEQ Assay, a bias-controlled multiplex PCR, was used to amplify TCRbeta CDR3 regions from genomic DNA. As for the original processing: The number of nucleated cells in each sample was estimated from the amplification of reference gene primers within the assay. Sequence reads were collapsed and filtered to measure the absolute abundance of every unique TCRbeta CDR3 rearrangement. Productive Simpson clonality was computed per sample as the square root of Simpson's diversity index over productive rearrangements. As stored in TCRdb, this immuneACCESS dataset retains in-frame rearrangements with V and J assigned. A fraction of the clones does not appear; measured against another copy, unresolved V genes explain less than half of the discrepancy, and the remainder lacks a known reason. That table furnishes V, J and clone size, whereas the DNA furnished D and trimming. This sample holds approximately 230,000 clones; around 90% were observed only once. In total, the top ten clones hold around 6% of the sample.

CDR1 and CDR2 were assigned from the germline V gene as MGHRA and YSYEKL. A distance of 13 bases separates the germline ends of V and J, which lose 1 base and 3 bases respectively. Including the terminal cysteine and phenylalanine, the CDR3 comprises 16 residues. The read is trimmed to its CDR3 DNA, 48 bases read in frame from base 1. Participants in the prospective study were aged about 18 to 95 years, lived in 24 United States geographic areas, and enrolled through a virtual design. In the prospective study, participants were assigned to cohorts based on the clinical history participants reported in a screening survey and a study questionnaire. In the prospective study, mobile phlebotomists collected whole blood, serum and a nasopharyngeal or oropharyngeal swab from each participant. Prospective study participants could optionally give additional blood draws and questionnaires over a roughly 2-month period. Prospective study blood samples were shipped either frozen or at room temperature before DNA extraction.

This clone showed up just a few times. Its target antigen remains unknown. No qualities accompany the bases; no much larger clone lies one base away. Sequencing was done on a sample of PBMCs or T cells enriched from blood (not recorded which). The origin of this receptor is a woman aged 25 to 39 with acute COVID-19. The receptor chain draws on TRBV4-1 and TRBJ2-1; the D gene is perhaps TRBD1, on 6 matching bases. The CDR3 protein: CASSQVQGSGYNEQFF. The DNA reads TGCGCCAGCAGCCAAGTACAGGGATCGGGCTACAATGAGCAGTTCTTC.